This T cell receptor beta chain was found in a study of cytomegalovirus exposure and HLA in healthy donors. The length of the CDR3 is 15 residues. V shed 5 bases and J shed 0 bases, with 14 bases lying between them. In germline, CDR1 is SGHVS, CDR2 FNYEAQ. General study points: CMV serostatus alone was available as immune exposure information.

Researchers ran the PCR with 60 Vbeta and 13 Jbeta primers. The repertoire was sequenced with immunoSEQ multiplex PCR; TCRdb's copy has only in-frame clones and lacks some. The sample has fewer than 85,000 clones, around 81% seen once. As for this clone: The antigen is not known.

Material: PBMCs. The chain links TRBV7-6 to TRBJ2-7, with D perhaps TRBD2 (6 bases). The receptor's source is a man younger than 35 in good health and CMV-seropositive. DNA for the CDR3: TGTGCCAGCAGCCACAGCGGGTTTAACTCCTACGAGCAGTACTTC. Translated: CASSHSGFNSYEQYF.